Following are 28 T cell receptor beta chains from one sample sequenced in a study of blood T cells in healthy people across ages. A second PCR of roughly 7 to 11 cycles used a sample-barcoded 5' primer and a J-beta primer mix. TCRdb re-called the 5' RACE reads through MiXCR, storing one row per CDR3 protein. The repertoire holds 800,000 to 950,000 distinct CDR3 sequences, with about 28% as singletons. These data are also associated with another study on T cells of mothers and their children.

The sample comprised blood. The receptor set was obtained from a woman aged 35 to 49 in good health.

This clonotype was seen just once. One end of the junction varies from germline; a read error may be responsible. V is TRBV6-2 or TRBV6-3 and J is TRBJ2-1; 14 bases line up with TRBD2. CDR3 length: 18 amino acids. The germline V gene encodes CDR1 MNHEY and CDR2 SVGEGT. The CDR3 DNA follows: TGTGCCAGCAGTTACACCCTCGGACTAGCGGGGGGATACAATGCGCAGTTCTTC. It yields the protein CASSYTLGLAGGYNAQFF.

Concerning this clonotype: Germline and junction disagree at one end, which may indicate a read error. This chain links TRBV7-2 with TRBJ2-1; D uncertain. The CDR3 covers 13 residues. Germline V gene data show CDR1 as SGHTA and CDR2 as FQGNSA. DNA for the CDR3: TGTGCCAGCAGTTCTGCCCCTTACACTGAGCAGTTCTTC. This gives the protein CASSSAPYTEQFF.

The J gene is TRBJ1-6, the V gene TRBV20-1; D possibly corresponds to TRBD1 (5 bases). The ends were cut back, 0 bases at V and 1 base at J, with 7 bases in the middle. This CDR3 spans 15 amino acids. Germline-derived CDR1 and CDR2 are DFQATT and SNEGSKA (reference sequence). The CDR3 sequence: CSARDGGSYNSPLHF. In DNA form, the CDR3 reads TGCAGTGCTAGAGATGGGGGTTCCTATAATTCACCCCTCCACTTT.

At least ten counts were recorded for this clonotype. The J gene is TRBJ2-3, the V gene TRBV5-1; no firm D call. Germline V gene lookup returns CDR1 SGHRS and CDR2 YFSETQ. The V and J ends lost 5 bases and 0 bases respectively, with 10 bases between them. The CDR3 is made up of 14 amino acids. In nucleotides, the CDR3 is TGCGCCAGCAGGGCCGGGTCTAGCACAGATACGCAGTATTTT. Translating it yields CASRAGSSTDTQYF.

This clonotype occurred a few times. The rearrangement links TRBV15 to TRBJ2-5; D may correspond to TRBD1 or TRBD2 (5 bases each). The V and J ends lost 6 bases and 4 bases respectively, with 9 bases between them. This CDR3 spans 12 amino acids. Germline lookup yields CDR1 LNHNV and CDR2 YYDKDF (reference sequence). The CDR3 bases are TGTGCCACCAGTTCGGGGCTAGAGACCCAGTACTTC. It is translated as CATSSGLETQYF.

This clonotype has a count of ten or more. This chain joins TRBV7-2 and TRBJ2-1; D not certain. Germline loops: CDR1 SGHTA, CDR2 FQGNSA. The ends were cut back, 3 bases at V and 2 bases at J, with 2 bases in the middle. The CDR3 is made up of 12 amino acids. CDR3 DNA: TGTGCCAGCAGCTTTACCTACAATGAGCAGTTCTTC. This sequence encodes CASSFTYNEQFF.

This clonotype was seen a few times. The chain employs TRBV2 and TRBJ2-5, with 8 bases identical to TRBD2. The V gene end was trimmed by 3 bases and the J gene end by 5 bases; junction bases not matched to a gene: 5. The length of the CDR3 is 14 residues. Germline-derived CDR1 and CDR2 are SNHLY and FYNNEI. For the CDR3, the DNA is TGTGCCAGCAGTGACGGAGGCGGGGGGGAGACCCAGTACTTC. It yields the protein CASSDGGGGETQYF.

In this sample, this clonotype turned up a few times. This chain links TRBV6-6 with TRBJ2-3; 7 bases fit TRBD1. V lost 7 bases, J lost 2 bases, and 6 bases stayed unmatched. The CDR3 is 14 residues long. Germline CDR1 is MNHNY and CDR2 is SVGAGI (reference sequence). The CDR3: CASTTTGTTDTQYF. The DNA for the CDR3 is TGTGCCAGCACGACGACAGGGACCACAGATACGCAGTATTTT.

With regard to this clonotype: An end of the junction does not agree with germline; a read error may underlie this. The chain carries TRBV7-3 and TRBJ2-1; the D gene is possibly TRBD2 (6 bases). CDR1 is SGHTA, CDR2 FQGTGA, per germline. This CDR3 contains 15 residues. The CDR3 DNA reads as TGTGCCAGCAGCCCCCGGGAGACCAACTACAATGGGCAGTTCTTC. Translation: CASSPRETNYNGQFF.

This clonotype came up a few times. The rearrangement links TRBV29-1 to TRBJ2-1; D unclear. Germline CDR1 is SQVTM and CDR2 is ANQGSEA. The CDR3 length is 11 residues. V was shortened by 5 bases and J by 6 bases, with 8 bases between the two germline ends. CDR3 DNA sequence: TGCAGCGTTACCAGAGGCAATGAGCAGTTCTTC. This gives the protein CSVTRGNEQFF.

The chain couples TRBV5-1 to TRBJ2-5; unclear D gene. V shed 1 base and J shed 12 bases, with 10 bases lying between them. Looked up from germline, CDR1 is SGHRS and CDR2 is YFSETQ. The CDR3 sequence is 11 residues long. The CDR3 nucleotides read TGCGCCAGCAGCTTGTCGGGTGCGAAGTACTTC. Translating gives CASSLSGAKYF.

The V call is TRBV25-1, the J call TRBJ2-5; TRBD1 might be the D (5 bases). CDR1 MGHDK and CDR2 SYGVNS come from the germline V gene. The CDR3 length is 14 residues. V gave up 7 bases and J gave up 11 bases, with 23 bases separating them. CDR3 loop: CASNTGLTNNEQYF. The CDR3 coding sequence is TGTGCCAGCAACACAGGTCTTACGAACAATGAGCAGTACTTC. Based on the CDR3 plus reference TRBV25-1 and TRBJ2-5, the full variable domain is EADIYQTPRYLVIGTGKKITLECSQTMGHDKMYWYQQDPGMELHLIHYSYGVNSTEKGDLSSESTVSRIRTEHFPLTLESARPSHTSQYLCASNTGLTNNEQYFGPGTRLLVL.

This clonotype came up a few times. Here the CDR3 DNA reads TGTGCCAGCAGTTTACAGGCTGAAGCTTTCTTT. Its translation: CASSLQAEAFF. The rearrangement links TRBV12-3 or TRBV12-4 to TRBJ1-1; D gene uncertain. CDR3 size: 11 residues. V lost 2 bases and J lost 6, with 4 bases in between.

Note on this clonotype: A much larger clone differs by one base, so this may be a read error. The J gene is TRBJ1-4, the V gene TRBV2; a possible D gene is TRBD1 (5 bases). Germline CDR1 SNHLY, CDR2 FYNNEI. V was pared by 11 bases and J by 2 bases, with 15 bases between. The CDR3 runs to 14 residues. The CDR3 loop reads CAGHRRGTNEKLFF. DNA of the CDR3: TGTGCCGGCCACCGCCGGGGGACTAATGAAAAACTGTTTTTT.

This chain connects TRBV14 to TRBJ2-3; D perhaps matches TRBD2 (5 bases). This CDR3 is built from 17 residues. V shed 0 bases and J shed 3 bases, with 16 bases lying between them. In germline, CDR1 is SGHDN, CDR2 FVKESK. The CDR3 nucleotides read TGTGCCAGCAGCCAAGATCTACCAGCGGTTCTAACAGATACGCAGTATTTT. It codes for CASSQDLPAVLTDTQYF. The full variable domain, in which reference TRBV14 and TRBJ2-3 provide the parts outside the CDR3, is EAGVTQFPSHSVIEKGQTVTLRCDPISGHDNLYWYRRVMGKEIKFLLHFVKESKQDESGMPNNRFLAERTGGTYSTLKVQPAELEDSGVYFCASSQDLPAVLTDTQYFGPGTRLTVL.

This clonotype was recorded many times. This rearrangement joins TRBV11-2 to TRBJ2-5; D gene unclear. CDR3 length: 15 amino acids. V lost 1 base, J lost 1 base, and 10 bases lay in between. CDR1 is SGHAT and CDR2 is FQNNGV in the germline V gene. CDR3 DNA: TGTGCCAGCAGCTTAGGCCCCCGGGTCCAAGAGACCCAGTACTTC. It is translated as CASSLGPRVQETQYF.

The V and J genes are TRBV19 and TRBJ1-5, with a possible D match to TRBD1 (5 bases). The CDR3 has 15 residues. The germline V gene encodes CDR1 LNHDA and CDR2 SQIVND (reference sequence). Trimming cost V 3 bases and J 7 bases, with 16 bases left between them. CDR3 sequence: CASSMVGAGDQPQHF. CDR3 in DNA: TGTGCCAGTAGTATGGTAGGGGCGGGGGACCAGCCCCAGCATTTT.

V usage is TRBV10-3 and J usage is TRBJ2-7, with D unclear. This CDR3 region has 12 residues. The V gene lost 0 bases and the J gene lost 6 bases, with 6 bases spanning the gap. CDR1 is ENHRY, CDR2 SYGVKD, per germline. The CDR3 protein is CAISESVSEQYF. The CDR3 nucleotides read TGTGCCATCAGTGAGTCGGTGAGCGAGCAGTACTTC.

The CDR3 is CASSFEGPSDTQYF. CDR3 DNA: TGTGCCAGCAGCTTCGAGGGGCCCTCAGATACGCAGTATTTT. The chain couples TRBV7-8 to TRBJ2-3; D is possibly TRBD1 or TRBD2 (5 bases each). This CDR3 region has 14 residues. Trimming took off 3 bases at V and 4 bases at J, with 11 bases between the two ends. Germline V gene data show CDR1 as SGHVS and CDR2 as FQNEAQ.

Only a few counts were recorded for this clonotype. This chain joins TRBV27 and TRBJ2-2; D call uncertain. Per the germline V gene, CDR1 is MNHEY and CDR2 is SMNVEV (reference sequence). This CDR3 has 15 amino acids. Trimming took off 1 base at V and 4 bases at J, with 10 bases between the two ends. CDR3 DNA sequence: TGTGCCAGCAGTTTATTAGGCGGAATCACCGGGGAGCTGTTTTTT. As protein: CASSLLGGITGELFF.

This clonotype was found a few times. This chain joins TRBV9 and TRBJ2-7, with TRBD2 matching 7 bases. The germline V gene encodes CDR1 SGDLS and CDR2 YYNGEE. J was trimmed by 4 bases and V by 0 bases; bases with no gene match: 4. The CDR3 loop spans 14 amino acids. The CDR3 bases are TGTGCCAGCAGCGTAGGGGGGGGGAGATACGAGCAGTACTTC. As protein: CASSVGGGRYEQYF.

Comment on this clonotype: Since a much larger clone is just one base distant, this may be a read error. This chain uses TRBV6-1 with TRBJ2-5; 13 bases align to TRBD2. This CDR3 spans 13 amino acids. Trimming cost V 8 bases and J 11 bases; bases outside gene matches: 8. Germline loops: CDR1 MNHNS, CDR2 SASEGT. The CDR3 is CASRLAGGNEQYF. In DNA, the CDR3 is TGTGCCAGCCGACTAGCGGGGGGCAATGAGCAGTACTTC.

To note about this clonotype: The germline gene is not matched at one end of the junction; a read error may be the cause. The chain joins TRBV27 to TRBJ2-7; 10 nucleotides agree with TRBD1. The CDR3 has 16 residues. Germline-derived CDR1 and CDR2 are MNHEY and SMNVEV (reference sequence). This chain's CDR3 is CVSSLSRTGGSYEQYF. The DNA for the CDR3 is TGTGTCAGCAGTTTATCCCGGACAGGGGGCTCCTACGAGCAGTACTTC.

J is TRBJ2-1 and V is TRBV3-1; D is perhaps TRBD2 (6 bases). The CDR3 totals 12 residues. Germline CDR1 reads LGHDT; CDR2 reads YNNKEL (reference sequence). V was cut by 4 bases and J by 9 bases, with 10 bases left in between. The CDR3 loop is CASSLAEGEQFF. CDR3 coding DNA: TGTGCCAGCAGCCTGGCGGAGGGTGAGCAGTTCTTC.

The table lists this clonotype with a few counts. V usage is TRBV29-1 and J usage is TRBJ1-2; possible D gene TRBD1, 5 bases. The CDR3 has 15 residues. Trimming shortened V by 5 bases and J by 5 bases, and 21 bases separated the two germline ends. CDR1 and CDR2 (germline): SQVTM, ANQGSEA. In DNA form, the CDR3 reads TGCAGCGTTCTCCAGGGTATTTGGGAGGAGTATGGCTACACCTTC. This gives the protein CSVLQGIWEEYGYTF.

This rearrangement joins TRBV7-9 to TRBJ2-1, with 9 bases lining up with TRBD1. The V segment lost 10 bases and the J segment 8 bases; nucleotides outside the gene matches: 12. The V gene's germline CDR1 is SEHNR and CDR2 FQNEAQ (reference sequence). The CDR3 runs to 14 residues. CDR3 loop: CATQAGTGHHEQFF. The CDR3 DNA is TGTGCCACCCAGGCCGGGACAGGGCACCATGAGCAGTTCTTC.

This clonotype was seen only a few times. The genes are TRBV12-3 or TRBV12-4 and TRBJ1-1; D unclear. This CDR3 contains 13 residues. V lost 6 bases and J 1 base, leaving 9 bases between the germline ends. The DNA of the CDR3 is TGTGCCAGCAGCCCCGCTTCGAACACTGAAGCTTTCTTT. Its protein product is CASSPASNTEAFF.

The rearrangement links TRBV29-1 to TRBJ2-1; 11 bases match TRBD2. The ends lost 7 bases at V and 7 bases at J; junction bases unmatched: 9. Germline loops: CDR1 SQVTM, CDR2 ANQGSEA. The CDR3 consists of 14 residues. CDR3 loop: CSGIAGGPLNEQFF. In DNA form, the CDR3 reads TGCAGCGGCATAGCGGGGGGGCCCCTGAATGAGCAGTTCTTC.